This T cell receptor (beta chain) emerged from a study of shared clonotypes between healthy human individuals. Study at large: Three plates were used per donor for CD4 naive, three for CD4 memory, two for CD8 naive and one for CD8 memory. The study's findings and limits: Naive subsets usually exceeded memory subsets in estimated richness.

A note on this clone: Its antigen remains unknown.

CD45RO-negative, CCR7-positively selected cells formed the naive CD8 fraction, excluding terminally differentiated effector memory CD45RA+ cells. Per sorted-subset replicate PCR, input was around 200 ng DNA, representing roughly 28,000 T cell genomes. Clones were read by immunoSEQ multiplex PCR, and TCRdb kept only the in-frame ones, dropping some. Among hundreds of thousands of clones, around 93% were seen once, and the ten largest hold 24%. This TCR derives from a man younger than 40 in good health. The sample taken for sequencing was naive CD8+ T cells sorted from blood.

CDR3 DNA sequence: TGCGCCAGCAGCTTGGGAGGACAGACCCAATACGAGCAGTACTTC. This sequence encodes CASSLGGQTQYEQYF. This rearrangement joins TRBV5-1 to TRBJ2-7; D possibly corresponds to TRBD1 (6 bases). This CDR3 comprises 15 residues. Germline V gives CDR1 SGHRS, CDR2 YFSETQ. The V and J ends lost 0 bases and 4 bases respectively, with 14 bases between them.